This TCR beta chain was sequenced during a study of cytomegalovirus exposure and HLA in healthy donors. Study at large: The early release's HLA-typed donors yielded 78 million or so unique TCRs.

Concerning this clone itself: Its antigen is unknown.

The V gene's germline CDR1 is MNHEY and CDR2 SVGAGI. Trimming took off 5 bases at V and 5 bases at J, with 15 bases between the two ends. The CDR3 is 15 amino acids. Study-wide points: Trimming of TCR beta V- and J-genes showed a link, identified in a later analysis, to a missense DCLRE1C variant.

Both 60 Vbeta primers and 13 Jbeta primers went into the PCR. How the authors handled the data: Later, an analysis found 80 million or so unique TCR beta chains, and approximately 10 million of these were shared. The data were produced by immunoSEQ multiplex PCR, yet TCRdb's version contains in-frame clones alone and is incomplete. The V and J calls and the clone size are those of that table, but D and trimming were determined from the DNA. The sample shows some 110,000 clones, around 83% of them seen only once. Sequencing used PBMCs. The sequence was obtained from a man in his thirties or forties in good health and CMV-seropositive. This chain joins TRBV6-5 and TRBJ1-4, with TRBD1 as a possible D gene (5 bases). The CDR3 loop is CASSKGAAYNEKLFF. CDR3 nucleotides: TGTGCCAGCAGTAAAGGGGCGGCGTACAATGAAAAACTGTTTTTT.